These 21 T cell receptor beta chains originate from one sample sequenced in a study of T-cell reconstitution after alpha-beta-depleted transplantation in children. It was with unique molecular identifiers that the TCRbeta library was prepared. Via MiXCR, TCRdb re-called the PCR reads, giving one row per CDR3 protein. Of some 290,000 distinct CDR3 sequences in the sample, 9.9% were seen once. The sequencing used PBMCs from the stem cell graft donor, collected from the stem cell graft. The receptor source for this set is a human donor who donated a stem cell graft to a child with SCID.

This clonotype was picked up many times. The V call is TRBV20-1, the J call TRBJ2-5; 10 nucleotides line up with TRBD1. Germline values: CDR1 DFQATT, CDR2 SNEGSKA (reference sequence). The J segment lost 2 bases and the V segment lost 4 bases, leaving 7 bases of the junction unmatched. CDR3 length equals 15 residues. DNA of the CDR3: TGCAGTGCTACGGACAGGGGGAGACCACAAGAGACCCAGTACTTC. This encodes CSATDRGRPQETQYF.

The rearrangement joins TRBV27 to TRBJ2-5, with 7 bases lining up with TRBD1. The germline gives CDR1 MNHEY, CDR2 SMNVEV (reference sequence). CDR3 size: 13 residues. Unmatched junction bases numbered 4, after V lost 4 bases and J lost 5 bases. CDR3 sequence (DNA): TGTGCCAGCAGTTCCGGACAGGATGAGACCCAGTACTTC. As protein: CASSSGQDETQYF.

This clonotype was detected many times. V and J are TRBV5-1 and TRBJ2-1, with 8 nucleotides matching TRBD2. V lost 0 bases and J lost 4; bases outside the gene matches: 3. Germline V lookup: CDR1 SGHRS, CDR2 YFSETQ. This CDR3 comprises 15 residues. The CDR3 nucleotides are TGCGCCAGCAGCTTGGTTAGCGGGGCTTACAATGAGCAGTTCTTC. This encodes CASSLVSGAYNEQFF.

The V and J genes are TRBV29-1 and TRBJ2-3; unclear D gene. Trimming cost V 4 bases and J 2 bases, with 10 bases left between them. The CDR3 runs 13 residues. Germline CDR1 and CDR2: SQVTM and ANQGSEA. The CDR3 DNA follows: TGCAGCGTTGGTGGGCAGTACACAGATACGCAGTATTTT. Amino acid sequence: CSVGGQYTDTQYF.

This clonotype turned up a few times. This chain links TRBV5-1 with TRBJ2-7, with 10 bases that match TRBD2. Germline-derived CDR1 and CDR2 are SGHRS and YFSETQ. The CDR3 sequence is 17 residues long. The J segment lost 0 bases and the V segment lost 0 bases, leaving 6 bases of the junction unmatched. In DNA, the CDR3 is TGCGCCAGCAGCTTGGTGGTAGCGGGGGGCAACTCCTACGAGCAGTACTTC. The encoded protein is CASSLVVAGGNSYEQYF.

This clonotype was seen more than once but under ten times. This chain links TRBV27 with TRBJ2-5; 7 nucleotides agree with TRBD1. This CDR3 has 16 residues. Trimming removed 0 bases from V and 1 base from J; junction bases left unmatched: 5. The germline V gene has CDR1 MNHEY and CDR2 SMNVEV (reference sequence). The DNA of the CDR3 is TGTGCCAGCAGTTTATCCGGGACAGCCTTCCAAGAGACCCAGTACTTC. This codes for CASSLSGTAFQETQYF.

This clonotype appeared many times. The chain uses TRBV27 and TRBJ2-1; 7 bases map to TRBD1. Germline V gene lookup returns CDR1 MNHEY and CDR2 SMNVEV (reference sequence). The CDR3 covers 16 residues. The J segment lost 0 bases and the V segment lost 7 bases, leaving 9 bases of the junction unmatched. CDR3 bases: TGTGCCAGCACCCTGACAGGGCCCAGCTCCTACAATGAGCAGTTCTTC. This gives the protein CASTLTGPSSYNEQFF.

This clonotype has at least ten counts. The chain uses TRBV5-1 and TRBJ2-2; no reliable D call. CDR1 and CDR2 (germline): SGHRS, YFSETQ. Trimming took off 2 bases at V and 1 base at J, with 3 bases between the two ends. CDR3 length equals 13 residues. CDR3 nucleotides: TGCGCCAGCAGCTTCCAGAACACCGGGGAGCTGTTTTTT. Translation gives CASSFQNTGELFF.

The chain recombines TRBV19 with TRBJ2-3; D may be TRBD1 (5 bases). V lost 4 bases and J lost 7, with 9 bases in between. Germline CDR1 and CDR2: LNHDA and SQIVND (reference sequence). This CDR3 comprises 12 residues. CDR3 DNA: TGTGCCAGTAGTACAAGACAGAATACGCAGTATTTT. This encodes CASSTRQNTQYF.

At least ten counts were recorded for this clonotype. The CDR3 reads CSARSGPRSEQYF. CDR3 in DNA: TGCAGTGCTAGATCCGGCCCGAGGTCCGAGCAGTACTTC. The J gene is TRBJ2-7, the V gene TRBV20-1; D is undetermined. CDR1 and CDR2 from the germline V gene are DFQATT and SNEGSKA (reference sequence). The CDR3 has 13 residues. Trimming pared 2 bases from V and 6 bases from J, leaving 14 bases between.

The V and J genes are TRBV27 and TRBJ2-6, with 10 nucleotides matching TRBD1. The CDR3 is 17 amino acids. Germline assignment: CDR1 MNHEY and CDR2 SMNVEV (reference sequence). J lost 4 bases, V lost 5 bases, and 8 bases had no gene match. CDR3 protein: CASSRRQGARGANVLTF. The CDR3 DNA follows: TGTGCCAGCAGTAGACGACAGGGGGCGCGGGGGGCCAACGTCCTGACTTTC.

The chain joins TRBV5-1 to TRBJ2-5; 10 bases map to TRBD1. The CDR3 covers 15 residues. Trimming cost V 4 bases and J 3 bases; bases outside gene matches: 6. The germline V gene encodes CDR1 SGHRS and CDR2 YFSETQ. CDR3 loop: CASSDRGRQKETQYF. CDR3 coding DNA: TGCGCCAGCAGCGACAGGGGGCGGCAAAAAGAGACCCAGTACTTC.

This chain connects TRBV5-6 to TRBJ2-2; D remains ambiguous. Per germline, CDR1 SGHDT and CDR2 YYEEEE. CDR3 size: 14 residues. V lost 5 bases and J lost 1, with 9 bases in between. CDR3 DNA: TGTGCCAGCAGGCCTAGACAGAACACCGGGGAGCTGTTTTTT. Its translation: CASRPRQNTGELFF. The whole variable domain, filled in from reference TRBV5-6 and TRBJ2-2, reads DAGVTQSPTHLIKTRGQQVTLRCSPKSGHDTVSWYQQALGQGPQFIFQYYEEEERQRGNFPDRFSGHQFPNYSSELNVNALLLGDSALYLCASRPRQNTGELFFGEGSRLTVL.

This chain uses TRBV11-2 with TRBJ1-2; 7 nucleotides align to TRBD1. Per germline, CDR1 SGHAT and CDR2 FQNNGV. This CDR3 region has 15 residues. J gave up 4 bases and V 5 bases, and 10 bases lay outside the gene matches. CDR3 nucleotides: TGTGCCAGCAGCAACGGACAGGTCCTTTCCTATGGCTACACCTTC. Amino acid sequence: CASSNGQVLSYGYTF.

The table lists this clonotype with a few counts. CDR3 sequence: CSVENTGELFF. CDR3 coding DNA: TGCAGCGTTGAGAACACCGGGGAGCTGTTTTTT. The rearrangement links TRBV29-1 to TRBJ2-2; D gene ambiguous. From germline, CDR1 is SQVTM and CDR2 ANQGSEA. Trimming left V 3 bases short and J 1 base short, with 0 bases between. The CDR3 is 11 amino acids.

The chain employs TRBV12-5 and TRBJ1-1; D gene unclear. Germline loops: CDR1 LGHNT, CDR2 FRNRAP. The CDR3 covers 14 residues. Trimming cost V 6 bases and J 1 base, with 12 bases left between them. The CDR3 nucleotides are TGTGCTAGTGGGCCGACCGGCCAGAACACTGAAGCTTTCTTT. This gives the protein CASGPTGQNTEAFF.

The gene calls are TRBV5-1 and TRBJ2-4, with 7 nucleotides matching TRBD1. There are 16 residues in the CDR3. The V gene end was trimmed by 4 bases and the J gene end by 1 base; junction bases not matched to a gene: 8. Germline V gene sequence: CDR1 SGHRS, CDR2 YFSETQ. The CDR3 DNA sequence: TGCGCCAGCAGCCCTACAGGGGCCGACGCCAAAAACATTCAGTACTTC. Amino acids: CASSPTGADAKNIQYF.

This clonotype was counted between two and nine times. This rearrangement joins TRBV5-1 to TRBJ2-7, with 12 nucleotides matching TRBD1. This CDR3 is built from 16 residues. The ends lost 4 bases at V and 6 bases at J; junction bases unmatched: 11. From germline, CDR1 is SGHRS and CDR2 YFSETQ. CDR3: CASSAGPGQGAFEQYF. In DNA form, the CDR3 reads TGCGCCAGCAGCGCCGGACCGGGACAGGGGGCCTTCGAGCAGTACTTC. Full variable domain (rest looked up from reference TRBV5-1 and TRBJ2-7): KAGVTQTPRYLIKTRGQQVTLSCSPISGHRSVSWYQQTPGQGLQFLFEYFSETQRNKGNFPGRFSGRQFSNSRSEMNVSTLELGDSALYLCASSAGPGQGAFEQYFGPGTRLTVT.

The chain combines TRBV5-1 with TRBJ2-2; D is ambiguous. The length of the CDR3 is 14 residues. Germline lookup yields CDR1 SGHRS and CDR2 YFSETQ. Trimming shortened V by 0 bases and J by 5 bases, and 8 bases separated the two germline ends. As DNA, the CDR3 is TGCGCCAGCAGCTTGGGACACTTAACCGGGGAGCTGTTTTTT. It specifies CASSLGHLTGELFF.

This clonotype was seen ten or more times. The chain employs TRBV20-1 and TRBJ1-4; a possible D gene is TRBD1 (5 bases). The germline CDR1 and CDR2 sequences are DFQATT and SNEGSKA (reference sequence). Trimming shortened V by 4 bases and J by 7 bases, and 16 bases separated the two germline ends. This CDR3 has 14 amino acids. The CDR3 DNA is TGCAGTGCTACGGGTGGGGGTCTCGCTGAAAAACTGTTTTTT. It yields the protein CSATGGGLAEKLFF.

The chain combines TRBV5-1 with TRBJ2-1; D remains ambiguous. This CDR3 is 15 amino acids long. V lost 5 bases to trimming and J lost 0 bases, with 12 bases between them. The V gene's germline CDR1 is SGHRS and CDR2 YFSETQ. The CDR3 nucleotides are TGCGCCAGCAGTTCCTATCAGAGCTCCTACAATGAGCAGTTCTTC. It encodes CASSSYQSSYNEQFF.